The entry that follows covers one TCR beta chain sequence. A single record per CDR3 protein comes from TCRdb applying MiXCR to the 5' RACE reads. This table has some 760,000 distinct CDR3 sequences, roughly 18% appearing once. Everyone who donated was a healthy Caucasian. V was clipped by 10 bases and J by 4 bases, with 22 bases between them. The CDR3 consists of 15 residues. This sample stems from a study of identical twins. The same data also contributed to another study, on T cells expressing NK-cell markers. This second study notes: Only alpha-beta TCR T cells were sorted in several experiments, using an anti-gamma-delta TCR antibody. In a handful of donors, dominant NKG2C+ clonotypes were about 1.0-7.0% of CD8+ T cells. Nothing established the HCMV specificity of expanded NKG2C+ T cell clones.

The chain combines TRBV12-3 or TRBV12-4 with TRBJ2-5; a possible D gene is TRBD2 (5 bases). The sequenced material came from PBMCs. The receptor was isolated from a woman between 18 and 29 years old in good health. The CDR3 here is CATILQTSHGETQYF. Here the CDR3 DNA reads TGTGCCACTATCCTACAAACTAGTCACGGAGAGACCCAGTACTTC.